This TCR beta chain was sequenced for a study of vaccination and CD4 T cells after COVID-19. Whole-study findings and limits: From around 19 to 38, the median of SARS-CoV-2-reactive clonotypes rose without reaching significance.

A note on this clonotype: Its antigen is unknown.

Cultured CD4+ T cells had their DNA profiled by the Oncomine TCR Beta short-read assay. MiXCR, run by TCRdb on the PCR reads, gives a single entry per CDR3 protein. Among roughly 24,000 distinct CDR3 sequences listed, about 39% were seen once. This sample's treatment: approximately 9-day PBMC culture with coronavirus spike peptide pools or control peptides (ViraFEST assay). ViraFEST stimulated the growth of antigen-specific T cells using peptide pools and subsequently profiled their TCRs by sequencing. J was trimmed by 0 bases and V by 4 bases; bases with no gene match: 18. From germline, CDR1 is SGHTA and CDR2 FQGNSA. The CDR3 consists of 20 residues.

The clonotype comes from a human donor who had recovered from COVID-19. Source material: CD4+ T cells from blood, cultured in vitro. This sequence joins TRBV7-2 and TRBJ2-3; 8 bases align to TRBD2. The CDR3, as DNA: TGTGCCAGCAGCTCGGACGGGTTAGCGGGATTCCATTTTAGCACAGATACGCAGTATTTT. Amino acids: CASSSDGLAGFHFSTDTQYF.